What follows are 5 T cell receptor beta chains derived from one specimen sequenced in a study of cytomegalovirus exposure and HLA in healthy donors (TCRdb year 2017). Library creation used the immunoSEQ multiplex PCR assay. The multiplex PCR relied on a mix of 60 forward primers for TCR Vbeta segments and 13 reverse primers for TCR Jbeta segments. As stored in TCRdb, this immuneACCESS dataset retains in-frame rearrangements with V and J assigned. A fraction of the clones does not appear; measured against another copy, unresolved V genes explain less than half of the discrepancy, and the remainder lacks a known reason. A total of some 120,000 clones appear in this sample, approximately 85% of them only once. The ten largest clonotypes hold around 10% of the sample. The specimen sequenced was PBMCs. These TCRs come from a male donor in good health and CMV-seropositive.

This chain links TRBV6-1 with TRBJ2-7; D is ambiguous. V was shortened by 4 bases and J by 8 bases, with 9 bases between the two germline ends. CDR3 length equals 11 residues. Per germline, CDR1 MNHNS and CDR2 SASEGT. The CDR3 spells CASSGWPQQYF. DNA for the CDR3: TGTGCCAGCAGTGGTTGGCCCCAGCAGTACTTC.

The gene calls are TRBV7-2 and TRBJ2-7, with 9 bases lining up with TRBD2. The CDR3 is 18 amino acids. Per the germline V gene, CDR1 is SGHTA and CDR2 is FQGNSA. J lost 3 bases, V lost 2 bases, and 14 bases had no gene match. CDR3 loop: CASSLKSANSGSLYEQYF. DNA of the CDR3: TGTGCCAGCAGCTTAAAATCTGCGAATAGCGGGAGTCTCTACGAGCAGTACTTC.

This chain joins TRBV19 and TRBJ2-7, with 7 bases that match TRBD1. The V gene's germline CDR1 is LNHDA and CDR2 SQIVND (reference sequence). The trim removed 5 bases at V and 3 bases at J, leaving 13 bases unmatched. The CDR3 is made up of 16 amino acids. The CDR3 DNA is TGTGCCAGTAGTCCCCGGGACAGCAAAGGGGTCTACGAGCAGTACTTC. It is translated as CASSPRDSKGVYEQYF.

The chain has TRBV7-2 and TRBJ2-1; D unresolved. Germline CDR1 SGHTA, CDR2 FQGNSA. The length of the CDR3 is 15 residues. Trimming cost V 6 bases and J 6 bases, with 18 bases left between them. In nucleotides, the CDR3 is TGTGCCAGCAGTGAATCCCCGGGTGTTAGCAATGAGCAGTTCTTC. Its translation: CASSESPGVSNEQFF.

This chain uses TRBV9 with TRBJ2-7, with a weak D call TRBD2 (6 bases). The CDR3 is 15 residues long. Germline V gene data show CDR1 as SGDLS and CDR2 as YYNGEE. V gave up 0 bases and J gave up 0 bases, with 10 bases separating them. The CDR3 here is CASSVGGKSSYEQYF. In DNA, the CDR3 is TGTGCCAGCAGCGTAGGCGGGAAGAGCTCCTACGAGCAGTACTTC.